These 10 T cell receptor beta chains were sequenced from one sample in a study of T cells in Graves' hyperthyroidism and ophthalmopathy. Using RNA transcripts as the source, TCR beta CDR3 regions were amplified. Carried out on the TCR CDR3, a first-round RT-PCR used the HTBI primer set. MiXCR, applied by TCRdb to the multiplex PCR reads, yields one record per CDR3 protein. Of roughly 400,000 distinct CDR3 sequences listed, 15% to 18% are singletons. The specimen was blood. The receptors were gathered from a woman between 18 and 29 years old with Graves' hyperthyroidism that later progressed to Graves' ophthalmopathy.

This clonotype was observed many times. V gene TRBV6-1 combines with J gene TRBJ2-3; 9 nucleotides agree with TRBD2. The CDR3 spans 15 residues. Looked up from germline, CDR1 is MNHNS and CDR2 is SASEGT. V dropped 6 bases and J dropped 4; count of bases not matched to a gene: 8. The CDR3 is CASRWTSVSADTQYF. The CDR3 coding sequence is TGTGCCAGCAGATGGACTAGCGTATCGGCAGATACGCAGTATTTT.

V and J are TRBV6-1 and TRBJ1-5; 7 positions match TRBD1. The V segment lost 2 bases and the J segment 0 bases; nucleotides outside the gene matches: 7. CDR1 and CDR2 from the germline V gene are MNHNS and SASEGT. CDR3 length: 17 residues. This CDR3 is CASSERIGQVSNQPQHF. Written as DNA, the CDR3 is TGTGCCAGCAGTGAAAGGATCGGACAGGTTAGCAATCAGCCCCAGCATTTT.

At least ten counts were recorded for this clonotype. The chain couples TRBV6-1 to TRBJ2-5; no reliable D call. V was clipped by 5 bases and J by 1 base, with 20 bases between them. The CDR3 length is 17 residues. CDR1 is MNHNS, CDR2 SASEGT, per germline. The CDR3 DNA sequence: TGTGCCAGCAGTTACGCCGGCGGTTGGGCAGCCCAAGAGACCCAGTACTTC. Translating gives CASSYAGGWAAQETQYF.

The V gene is TRBV12-5, the J gene TRBJ1-2; D remains ambiguous. V lost 2 bases and J 6 bases, leaving 7 bases between the germline ends. The CDR3 extends over 12 amino acids. The germline CDR1 and CDR2 sequences are LGHNT and FRNRAP. CDR3 protein: CASGLWGDGYTF. The DNA for the CDR3 is TGTGCTAGTGGTTTGTGGGGTGATGGCTACACCTTC.

This chain joins TRBV6-1 and TRBJ2-3; TRBD2 agrees at 8 bases. Trimming at V came to 7 bases and at J to 4 bases, leaving 7 bases not matched to a gene. Germline V lookup: CDR1 MNHNS, CDR2 SASEGT. This CDR3 has 14 amino acids. CDR3 residues: CASTLGRVSDTQYF. The CDR3 DNA reads as TGTGCCAGCACCCTCGGGAGGGTATCAGATACGCAGTATTTT.

This clonotype was detected only a few times. V and J are TRBV30 and TRBJ1-4; 7 bases align to TRBD1. CDR1 is GTSNPN and CDR2 is SVGIG in the germline V gene (reference sequence). V lost 3 bases to trimming and J lost 0 bases; unmatched junction nucleotides: 25. This CDR3 is built from 22 residues. CDR3 residues: CAWRPTTFDRAAMMTTNEKLFF. DNA for the CDR3: TGTGCCTGGAGGCCAACAACCTTCGACAGGGCAGCCATGATGACAACTAATGAAAAACTGTTTTTT.

The chain employs TRBV24-1 and TRBJ2-5, with 9 bases matching TRBD1. V shed 6 bases, J shed 5 bases, and the junction held 3 bases outside the gene matches. This CDR3 spans 13 amino acids. Germline V CDR1 and CDR2: KGHDR, SFDVKD. The CDR3 reads CATSTGGAETQYF. The CDR3 nucleotides read TGTGCCACCAGTACAGGGGGCGCGGAGACCCAGTACTTC.

This clonotype was detected many times. The chain combines TRBV3-1 with TRBJ2-7; 11 nucleotides agree with TRBD1. V was clipped by 1 base and J by 3 bases; unmatched bases: 2. The CDR3 is made up of 15 amino acids. The V gene's germline CDR1 is LGHDT and CDR2 YNNKEL (reference sequence). Written as DNA, the CDR3 is TGTGCCAGCAGCCAAGGAGGGACAGGGGGCTACGAGCAGTACTTC. It specifies CASSQGGTGGYEQYF.

The sample holds a few counts of this clonotype. A single base separates this from a much larger clone, so it may be a read error. Given the absence of the conserved phenylalanine or tryptophan at the CDR3 end, a read error is likely. The J gene is TRBJ2-7, the V gene TRBV2; unclear D gene. Trimming took 3 bases from V and 0 from J, leaving 6 bases between them. The CDR3 contains 13 residues. Germline-derived CDR1 and CDR2 are SNHLY and FYNNEI. DNA for the CDR3: TGTGCCAGCAGTGATCGGGCCTCCTACGAGCAGTACTCC. The encoded protein is CASSDRASYEQYS.

This clonotype was detected only a few times. The chain couples TRBV6-2 or TRBV6-3 to TRBJ2-1; perhaps TRBD2 as D (5 bases). Germline V gives CDR1 MNHEY, CDR2 SVGEGT. Trimming took 2 bases from V and 9 from J, leaving 20 bases between them. The CDR3 totals 16 residues. In nucleotides, the CDR3 is TGTGCCAGCAGTTACGGCCGGGAAAGGGTCCTCAGTGAGCAGTTCTTC. As protein: CASSYGRERVLSEQFF.